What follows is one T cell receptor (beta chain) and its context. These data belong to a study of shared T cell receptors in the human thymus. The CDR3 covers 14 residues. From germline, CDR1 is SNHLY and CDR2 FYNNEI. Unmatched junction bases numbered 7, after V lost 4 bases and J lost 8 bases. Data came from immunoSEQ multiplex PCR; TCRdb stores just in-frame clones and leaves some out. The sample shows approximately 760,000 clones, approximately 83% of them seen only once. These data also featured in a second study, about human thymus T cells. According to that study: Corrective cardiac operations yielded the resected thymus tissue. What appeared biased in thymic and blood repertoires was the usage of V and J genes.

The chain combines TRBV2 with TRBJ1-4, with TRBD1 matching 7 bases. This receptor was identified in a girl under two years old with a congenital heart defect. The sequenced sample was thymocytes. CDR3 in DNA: TGTGCCAGCAGTGTAGGGGGCGCGGAAGAAAAACTGTTTTTT. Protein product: CASSVGGAEEKLFF.